The entry below gives a single T cell receptor (beta chain) sequence along with its context. The target antigen is unknown. Generated by immunoSEQ multiplex PCR, the TCRdb table keeps only in-frame clones and is missing some. The table has about 110,000 clones, around 89% seen once. The germline CDR1 and CDR2 sequences are MNHNY and SVGAGI (reference sequence). V lost 0 bases to trimming and J lost 3 bases, with 12 bases between them. The CDR3 has 16 amino acids. The sample belongs to a study of T cell responses to AZD1222 COVID-19 vaccine. The study's findings and limits: Spike-spanning, vaccine-associated CD4 TCRs were dominant at 160-218 and 743-854. Clonal diversity was possibly underestimated, and the donors were mostly white British, with more females. The study found Spike-specific TCR breadth and depth rose after two AZD1222 doses. Sampled repertoires all dated from after the peak T cell response.

The chain recombines TRBV6-6 with TRBJ1-3, with D possibly being TRBD1 (5 bases). The TCR was taken from an adult in good health. This sample comprised peripheral blood, obtained on day 0 of AZD1222 vaccination. CDR3 residues: CASSYSTPQGGNTIYF. CDR3 DNA sequence: TGTGCCAGCAGTTACTCGACCCCCCAGGGTGGAAACACCATATATTTT.